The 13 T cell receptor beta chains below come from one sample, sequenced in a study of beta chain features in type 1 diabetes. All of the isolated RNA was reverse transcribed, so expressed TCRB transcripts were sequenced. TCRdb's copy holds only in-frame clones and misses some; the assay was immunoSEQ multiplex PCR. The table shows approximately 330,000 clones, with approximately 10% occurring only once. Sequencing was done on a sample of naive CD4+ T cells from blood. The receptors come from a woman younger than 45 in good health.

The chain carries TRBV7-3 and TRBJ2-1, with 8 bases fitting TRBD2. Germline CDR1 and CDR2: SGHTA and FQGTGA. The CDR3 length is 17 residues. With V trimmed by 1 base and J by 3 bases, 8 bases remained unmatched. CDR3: CASSLRVVREGYNEQFF. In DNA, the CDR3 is TGTGCCAGCAGCTTAAGGGTGGTCCGGGAGGGCTACAATGAGCAGTTCTTC.

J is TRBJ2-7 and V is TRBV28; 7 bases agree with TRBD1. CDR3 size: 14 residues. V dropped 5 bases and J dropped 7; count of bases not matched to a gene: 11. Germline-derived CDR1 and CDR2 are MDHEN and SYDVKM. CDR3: CASSPPRGRREQYF. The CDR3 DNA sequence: TGTGCCAGCAGTCCACCGAGGGGGCGTCGGGAGCAGTACTTC.

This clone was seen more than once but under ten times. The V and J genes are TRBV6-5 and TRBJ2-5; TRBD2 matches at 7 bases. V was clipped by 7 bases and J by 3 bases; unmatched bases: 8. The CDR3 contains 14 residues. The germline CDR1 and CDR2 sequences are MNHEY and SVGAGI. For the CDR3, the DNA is TGTGCCAGCACGTCGCGGGGGAGGGAAGAGACCCAGTACTTC. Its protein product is CASTSRGREETQYF.

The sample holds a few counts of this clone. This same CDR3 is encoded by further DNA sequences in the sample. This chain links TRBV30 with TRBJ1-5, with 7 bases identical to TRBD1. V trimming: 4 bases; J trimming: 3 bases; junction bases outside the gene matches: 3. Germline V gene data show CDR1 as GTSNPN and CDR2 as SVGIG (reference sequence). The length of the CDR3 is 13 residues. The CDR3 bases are TGTGCCTGGAACAGGGGACCCAATCAGCCCCAGCATTTT. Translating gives CAWNRGPNQPQHF.

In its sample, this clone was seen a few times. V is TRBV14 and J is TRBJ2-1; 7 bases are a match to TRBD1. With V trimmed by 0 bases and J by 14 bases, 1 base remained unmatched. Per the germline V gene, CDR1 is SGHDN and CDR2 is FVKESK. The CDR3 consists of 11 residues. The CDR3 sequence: CASSQEGGEFF. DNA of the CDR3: TGTGCCAGCAGCCAAGAAGGGGGCGAGTTCTTC.

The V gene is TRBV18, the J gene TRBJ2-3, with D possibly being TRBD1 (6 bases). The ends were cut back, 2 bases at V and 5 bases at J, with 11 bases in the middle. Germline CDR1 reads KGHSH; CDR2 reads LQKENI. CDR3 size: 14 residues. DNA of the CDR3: TGTGCCAGCTCACCAACCCCAGGGGTAGATACGCAGTATTTT. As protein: CASSPTPGVDTQYF.

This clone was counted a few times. The CDR3 is CASSENGQETQYF. In nucleotides, the CDR3 is TGTGCCAGCAGTGAAAACGGTCAAGAGACCCAGTACTTC. The chain recombines TRBV2 with TRBJ2-5; D is ambiguous. V was trimmed by 2 bases and J by 2 bases, leaving 6 bases between them. CDR3 length: 13 residues. Looked up from germline, CDR1 is SNHLY and CDR2 is FYNNEI.

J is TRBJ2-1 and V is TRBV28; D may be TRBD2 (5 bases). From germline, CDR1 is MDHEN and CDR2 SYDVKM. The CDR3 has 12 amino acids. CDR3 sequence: CAHGGSYNEQFF. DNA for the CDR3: TGTGCGCACGGAGGATCCTACAATGAGCAGTTCTTC.

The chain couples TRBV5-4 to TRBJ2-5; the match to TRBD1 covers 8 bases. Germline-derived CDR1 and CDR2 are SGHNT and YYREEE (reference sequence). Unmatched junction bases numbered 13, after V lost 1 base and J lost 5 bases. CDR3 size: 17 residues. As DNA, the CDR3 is TGTGCCAGCAGCTTGCCACATCAGGGGGCGTTTCGGGAGACCCAGTACTTC. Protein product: CASSLPHQGAFRETQYF.

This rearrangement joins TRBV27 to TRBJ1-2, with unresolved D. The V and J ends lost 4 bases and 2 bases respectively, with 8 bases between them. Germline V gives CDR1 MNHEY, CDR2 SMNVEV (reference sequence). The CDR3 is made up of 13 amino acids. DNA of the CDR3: TGTGCCAGCAGTTGGGAGGGCAACTATGGCTACACCTTC. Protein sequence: CASSWEGNYGYTF.

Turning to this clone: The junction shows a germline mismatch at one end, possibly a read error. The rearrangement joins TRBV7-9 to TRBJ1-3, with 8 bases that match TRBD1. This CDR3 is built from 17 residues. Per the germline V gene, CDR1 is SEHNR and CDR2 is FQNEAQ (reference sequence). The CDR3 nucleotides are TGTGCCAGCACCTTAAGGAACAGGGGGATCGATGGAAACACCATATATTTT. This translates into CASTLRNRGIDGNTIYF.

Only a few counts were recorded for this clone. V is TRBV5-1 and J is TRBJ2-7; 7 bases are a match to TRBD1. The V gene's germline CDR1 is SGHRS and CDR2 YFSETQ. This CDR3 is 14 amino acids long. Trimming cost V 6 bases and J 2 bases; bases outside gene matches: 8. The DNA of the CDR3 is TGCGCCAGCAAAGACAGGGCCGATACCTACGAGCAGTACTTC. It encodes CASKDRADTYEQYF. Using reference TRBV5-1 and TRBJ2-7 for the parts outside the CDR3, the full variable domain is KAGVTQTPRYLIKTRGQQVTLSCSPISGHRSVSWYQQTPGQGLQFLFEYFSETQRNKGNFPGRFSGRQFSNSRSEMNVSTLELGDSALYLCASKDRADTYEQYFGPGTRLTVT.

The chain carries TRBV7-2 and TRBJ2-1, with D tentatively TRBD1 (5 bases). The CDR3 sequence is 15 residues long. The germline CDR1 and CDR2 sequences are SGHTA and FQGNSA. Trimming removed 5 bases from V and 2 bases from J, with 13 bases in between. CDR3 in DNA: TGTGCCAGCAGCCCGGGCGCAGGGCCCTACAATGAGCAGTTCTTC. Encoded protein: CASSPGAGPYNEQFF. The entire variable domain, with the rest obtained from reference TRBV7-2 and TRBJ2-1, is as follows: GAGVSQSPSNKVTEKGKDVELRCDPISGHTALYWYRQSLGQGLEFLIYFQGNSAPDKSGLPSDRFSAERTGGSVSTLTIQRTQQEDSAVYLCASSPGAGPYNEQFFGPGTRLTVL.